A single T cell receptor beta chain is shown here with its context. Here immunoSEQ multiplex PCR was the method, and the copy in TCRdb shows in-frame clones only, minus some. Counted here are about 7,500 clones, approximately 98% occurring once; the ten biggest clones make up about 0.35%. This sample is drawn from a study of naive CD8 T cells in extremely preterm neonates. Deliveries were elective term cesareans at roughly 35-41 weeks, with no labor or membrane rupture. This CDR3 has 16 residues. Material for sequencing was naive CD8+ T cells from cord blood. The chain is built from TRBV12-1 and TRBJ2-7; the table's D call of TRBD2 was not tested on the DNA. TRBV12-1 is classified as a pseudogene. This clonotype was obtained from a newborn in good health. The CDR3 loop is CASSDRTSGGPREQYF. The CDR3 DNA follows: TGTGCCAGCAGCGACCGAACTAGCGGGGGTCCGAGGGAGCAGTACTTC.